These T cell receptor beta chains were read from a single sample in a study of blood T cell repertoires in COVID-19. The protocol was immunoSEQ multiplex PCR, while the TCRdb copy is restricted to in-frame clones and leaves out a portion. The sample includes a few hundred thousand clones, around 84% of them seen just once. The sample taken for sequencing was PBMCs or T cells enriched from blood (not recorded which). The receptors originated from a man aged 40-49 years who had recovered from COVID-19. Both conserved end residues are part of each CDR3. A D gene is named only where the DNA matches it firmly. Clone size is not always given. Where it is, it says once, few, many or a class for expanded clones.

. | TRBJ2-1 | . | TRBV9 | CASSVVERASSYNEQFF | TGTGCCAGCAGCGTAGTAGAGCGGGCTAGCTCCTACAATGAGCAGTTCTTC
TRBD1 | TRBJ2-7 | . | TRBV7-9 | CASSALPGQGPYEQYF | TGTGCCAGCAGCGCGTTACCGGGACAGGGCCCCTACGAGCAGTACTTC
TRBD1 | TRBJ2-5 | . | TRBV19 | CASSVGTGGRETQYF | TGTGCCAGTAGTGTCGGGACAGGGGGCAGGGAGACCCAGTACTTC
TRBD2 | TRBJ2-1 | . | TRBV9 | CASSARLAGGLEQFF | TGTGCCAGCAGCGCCAGACTAGCGGGAGGGTTGGAGCAGTTCTTC
. | TRBJ1-2 | once | TRBV9 | CASSPPLGQDYGYTF | TGTGCCAGCAGCCCCCCCCTGGGACAAGACTATGGCTACACCTTC
. | TRBJ1-2 | once | TRBV18 | CASSAYREYYGYTF | TGTGCCAGCTCAGCCTACAGGGAATACTATGGCTACACCTTC
. | TRBJ1-4 | . | TRBV12-3/TRBV12-4 | CASSWEDQKLFF | TGTGCCAGCAGTTGGGAGGATCAAAAACTGTTTTTT
. | TRBJ2-2 | . | TRBV11-2 | CASRQQGLPGELFF | TGTGCCAGCAGACAACAGGGCCTCCCCGGGGAGCTGTTTTTT
. | TRBJ2-7 | . | TRBV29-1 | CSVVVSGRAEQYF | TGCAGCGTTGTGGTTTCGGGGAGAGCCGAGCAGTACTTC
TRBD1 | TRBJ2-3 | . | TRBV7-9 | CASSFGTADTQYF | TGTGCCAGCAGCTTCGGGACAGCAGATACGCAGTATTTT
TRBD1 | TRBJ1-2 | . | TRBV28 | CASSLGQGCTF | TGTGCCAGCAGTTTAGGACAGGGTTGCACCTTC
. | TRBJ1-2 | . | TRBV2 | CASSATEKSGYTF | TGTGCCAGCAGTGCCACAGAGAAATCTGGCTACACCTTC
. | TRBJ2-3 | . | TRBV4-1 | CASSHGFPRTETQGEADTQYF | TGCGCCAGCAGCCACGGATTCCCTCGGACAGAAACTCAGGGTGAGGCAGATACGCAGTATTTT
. | TRBJ2-3 | . | TRBV5-5 | CASSHWGGASDTQYF | TGTGCCAGCAGCCACTGGGGGGGCGCCTCAGATACGCAGTATTTT
TRBD1 | TRBJ2-2 | once | TRBV5-5 | CASSPLDRENTGELFF | TGTGCCAGCAGCCCACTGGACAGGGAGAACACCGGGGAGCTGTTTTTT
TRBD1 | TRBJ2-4 | once | TRBV19 | CASSIDRGLKGAKNIQYF | TGTGCCAGTAGTATTGACAGGGGGCTAAAGGGGGCCAAAAACATTCAGTACTTC
TRBD1 | TRBJ1-1 | . | TRBV6-4 | CASRGGQENSEAFF | TGTGCCAGCAGGGGGGGACAGGAGAATTCTGAAGCTTTCTTT
. | TRBJ2-7 | . | TRBV5-6 | CASSTVYPDEQYF | TGTGCCAGCAGCACGGTATACCCGGACGAGCAGTACTTC
TRBD1 | TRBJ2-1 | . | TRBV6-5 | CASSYSVTGVRDEQFF | TGTGCCAGCAGTTACTCGGTGACAGGGGTGAGGGATGAGCAGTTCTTC
. | TRBJ1-1 | . | TRBV14 | CASSQAMNTEAFF | TGTGCCAGCAGCCAAGCAATGAACACTGAAGCTTTCTTT
. | TRBJ1-1 | . | TRBV6-6 | CASSYSLLGGENAFF | TGTGCCAGCAGTTACTCCCTTTTGGGAGGGGAGAACGCTTTCTTT
TRBD1 | TRBJ2-2 | . | TRBV19 | CASSTGGPGELFF | TGTGCCAGTAGTACAGGGGGCCCCGGGGAGCTGTTTTTT
TRBD2 | TRBJ2-1 | . | TRBV11-3 | CASSLSGNLGNEQFF | TGTGCCAGCAGCCTTAGCGGGAACCTTGGGAATGAGCAGTTCTTC
. | TRBJ1-2 | . | TRBV24-1 | CATSDSGNYGYTF | TGTGCCACCAGTGATTCCGGGAACTATGGCTACACCTTC
. | TRBJ1-6 | . | TRBV27 | CASRPHEERTPLHF | TGTGCCAGCAGGCCGCATGAGGAACGGACACCCCTCCACTTT
TRBD1 | TRBJ2-3 | once | TRBV5-8 | CASSVDRQGGTDTQYF | TGTGCCAGCAGCGTTGATAGACAGGGTGGCACAGATACGCAGTATTTT
TRBD1 | TRBJ2-7 | . | TRBV18 | CASSPLGTGSEEQYF | TGTGCCAGCTCACCATTGGGGACAGGATCTGAAGAGCAGTACTTC
TRBD2 | TRBJ2-2 | . | TRBV7-2 | CASSLDRAGTSGTGELFF | TGTGCCAGCAGCTTAGACAGGGCTGGGACTAGCGGCACCGGGGAGCTGTTTTTT